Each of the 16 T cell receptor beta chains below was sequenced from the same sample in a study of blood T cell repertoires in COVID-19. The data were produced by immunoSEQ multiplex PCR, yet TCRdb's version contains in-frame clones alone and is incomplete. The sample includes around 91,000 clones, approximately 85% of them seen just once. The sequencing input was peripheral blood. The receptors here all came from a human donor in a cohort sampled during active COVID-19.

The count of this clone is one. This CDR3 reads CASSTDREVYNEQFF. The CDR3 DNA reads as TGTGCCAGCAGTACGGACAGGGAGGTCTACAATGAGCAGTTCTTC. The rearrangement joins TRBV6-5 to TRBJ2-1; 8 nucleotides align to TRBD1. In germline, CDR1 is MNHEY, CDR2 SVGAGI. The V and J ends lost 5 bases and 3 bases, in that order; junction bases with no gene match: 6. This CDR3 contains 15 residues.

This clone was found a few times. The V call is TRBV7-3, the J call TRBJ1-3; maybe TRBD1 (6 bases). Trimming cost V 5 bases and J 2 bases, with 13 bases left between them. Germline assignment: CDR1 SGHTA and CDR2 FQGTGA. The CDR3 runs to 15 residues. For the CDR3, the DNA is TGTGCCAGCAGCCCGGTAGGGGGAACTGGAAACACCATATATTTT. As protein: CASSPVGGTGNTIYF.

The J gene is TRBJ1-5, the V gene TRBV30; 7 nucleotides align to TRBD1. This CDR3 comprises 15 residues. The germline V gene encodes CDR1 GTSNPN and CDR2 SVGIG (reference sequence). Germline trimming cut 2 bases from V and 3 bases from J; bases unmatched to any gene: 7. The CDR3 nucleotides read TGTGCCTGGAGTTCCGGACAGGCTCTCAATCAGCCCCAGCATTTT. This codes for CAWSSGQALNQPQHF.

The CDR3 loop is CASTPDRSSGNTIYF. CDR3 bases: TGTGCCAGTACCCCTGACCGGAGCTCTGGAAACACCATATATTTT. The chain joins TRBV19 to TRBJ1-3; the D is unclear. CDR3 length equals 15 residues. CDR1 and CDR2 (germline): LNHDA, SQIVND (reference sequence). Trimming removed 7 bases at V and 0 bases at J, with 13 bases between.

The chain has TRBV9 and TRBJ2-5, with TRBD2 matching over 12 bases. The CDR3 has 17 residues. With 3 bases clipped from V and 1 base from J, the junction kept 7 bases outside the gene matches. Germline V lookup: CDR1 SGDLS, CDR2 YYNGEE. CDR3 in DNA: TGTGCCAGCAGCGCCCGCCCTAGCGGGAGGGCCCAAGAGACCCAGTACTTC. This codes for CASSARPSGRAQETQYF.

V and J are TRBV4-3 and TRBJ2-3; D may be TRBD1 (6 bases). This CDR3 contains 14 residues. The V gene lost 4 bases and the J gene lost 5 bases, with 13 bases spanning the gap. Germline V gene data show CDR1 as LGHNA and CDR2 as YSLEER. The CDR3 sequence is CASSLGGQGDTQYF. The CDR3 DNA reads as TGCGCCAGCAGCCTAGGGGGTCAGGGAGATACGCAGTATTTT.

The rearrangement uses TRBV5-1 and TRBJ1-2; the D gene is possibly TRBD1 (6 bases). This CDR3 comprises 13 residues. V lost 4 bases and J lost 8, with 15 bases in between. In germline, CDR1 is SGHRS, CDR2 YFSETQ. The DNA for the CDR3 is TGCGCCAGCAGCCCGGGACATGGAGCAGGCTACACCTTC. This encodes CASSPGHGAGYTF.

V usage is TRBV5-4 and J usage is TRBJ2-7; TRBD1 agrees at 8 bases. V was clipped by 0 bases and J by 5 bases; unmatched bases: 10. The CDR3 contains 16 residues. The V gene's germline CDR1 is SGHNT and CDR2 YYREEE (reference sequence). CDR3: CASSLEGTGGGDEQYF. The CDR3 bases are TGTGCCAGCAGCTTGGAAGGGACAGGAGGTGGCGACGAGCAGTACTTC.

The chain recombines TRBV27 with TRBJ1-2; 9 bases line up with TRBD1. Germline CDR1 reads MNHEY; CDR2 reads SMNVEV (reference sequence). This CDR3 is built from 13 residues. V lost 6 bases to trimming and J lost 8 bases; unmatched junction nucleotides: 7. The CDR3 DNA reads TGTGCCAGCAGCCCCACAGGGGGCCGAGGCTACACCTTC. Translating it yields CASSPTGGRGYTF.

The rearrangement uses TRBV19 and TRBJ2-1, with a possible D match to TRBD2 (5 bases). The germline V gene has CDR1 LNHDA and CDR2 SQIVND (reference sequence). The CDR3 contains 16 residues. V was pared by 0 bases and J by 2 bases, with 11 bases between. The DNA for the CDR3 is TGTGCCAGTAGTATAGATAAGCGGATCACCTACAATGAGCAGTTCTTC. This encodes CASSIDKRITYNEQFF.

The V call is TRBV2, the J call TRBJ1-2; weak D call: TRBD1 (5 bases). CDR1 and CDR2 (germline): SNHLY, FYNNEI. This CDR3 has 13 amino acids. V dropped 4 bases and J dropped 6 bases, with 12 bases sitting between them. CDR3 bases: TGTGCCAGCAGTGTTGGGGGGGTGGATGGCTACACCTTC. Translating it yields CASSVGGVDGYTF.

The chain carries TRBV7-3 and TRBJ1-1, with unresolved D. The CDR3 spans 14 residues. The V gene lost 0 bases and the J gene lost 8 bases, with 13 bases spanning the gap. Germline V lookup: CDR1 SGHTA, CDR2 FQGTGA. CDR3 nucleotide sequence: TGTGCCAGCAGCTTAACGTCGGTGGAGGGAGAAGCTTTCTTT. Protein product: CASSLTSVEGEAFF.

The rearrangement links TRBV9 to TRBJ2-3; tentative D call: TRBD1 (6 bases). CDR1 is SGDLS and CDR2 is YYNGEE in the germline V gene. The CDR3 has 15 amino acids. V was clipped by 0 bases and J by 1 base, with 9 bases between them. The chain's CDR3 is CASSVAGGRTDTQYF. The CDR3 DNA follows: TGTGCCAGCAGCGTAGCTGGGGGCCGCACAGATACGCAGTATTTT.

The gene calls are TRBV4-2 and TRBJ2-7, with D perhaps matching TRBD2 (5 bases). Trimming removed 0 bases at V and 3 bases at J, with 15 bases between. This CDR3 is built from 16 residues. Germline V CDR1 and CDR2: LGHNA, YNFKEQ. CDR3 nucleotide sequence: TGTGCCAGCAGCCAAGATCGGGCGGGCGGCTTCTACGAGCAGTACTTC. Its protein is CASSQDRAGGFYEQYF.

The CDR3 region has the DNA TGCGCCAGCAGCTTGATAGGGGGTGAGCAGTTCTTC. As protein: CASSLIGGEQFF. J is TRBJ2-1 and V is TRBV5-1, with D maybe TRBD1 (6 bases). Germline CDR1 and CDR2: SGHRS and YFSETQ. The germline V and J ends were trimmed by 1 base and 9 bases, with 8 bases remaining between them. The CDR3 is 12 residues long.

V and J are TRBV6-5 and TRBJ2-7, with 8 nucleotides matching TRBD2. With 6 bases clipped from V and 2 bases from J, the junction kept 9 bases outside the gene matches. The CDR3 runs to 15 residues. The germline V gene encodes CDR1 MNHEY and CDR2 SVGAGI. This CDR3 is CASSLGAGGTYEQYF. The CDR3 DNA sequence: TGTGCCAGCAGCCTTGGGGCGGGGGGAACCTACGAGCAGTACTTC.